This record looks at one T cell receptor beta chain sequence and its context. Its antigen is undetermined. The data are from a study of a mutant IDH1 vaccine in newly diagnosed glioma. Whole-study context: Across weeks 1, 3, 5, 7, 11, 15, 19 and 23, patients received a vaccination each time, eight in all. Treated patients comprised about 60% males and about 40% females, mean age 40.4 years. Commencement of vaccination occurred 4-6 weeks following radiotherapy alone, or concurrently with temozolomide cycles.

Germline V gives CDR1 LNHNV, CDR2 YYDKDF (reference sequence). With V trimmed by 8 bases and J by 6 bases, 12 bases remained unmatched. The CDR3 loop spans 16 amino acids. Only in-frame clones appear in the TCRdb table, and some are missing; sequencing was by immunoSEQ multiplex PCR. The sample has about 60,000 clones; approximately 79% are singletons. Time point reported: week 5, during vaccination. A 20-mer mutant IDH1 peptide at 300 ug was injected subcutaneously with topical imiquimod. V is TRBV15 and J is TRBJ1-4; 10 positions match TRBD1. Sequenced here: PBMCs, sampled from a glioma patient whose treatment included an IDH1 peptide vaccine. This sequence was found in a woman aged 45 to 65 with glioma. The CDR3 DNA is TGTGCCACCCAACCGGGACAGGGGTTTAAGGATGAAAAACTGTTTTTT. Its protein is CATQPGQGFKDEKLFF.